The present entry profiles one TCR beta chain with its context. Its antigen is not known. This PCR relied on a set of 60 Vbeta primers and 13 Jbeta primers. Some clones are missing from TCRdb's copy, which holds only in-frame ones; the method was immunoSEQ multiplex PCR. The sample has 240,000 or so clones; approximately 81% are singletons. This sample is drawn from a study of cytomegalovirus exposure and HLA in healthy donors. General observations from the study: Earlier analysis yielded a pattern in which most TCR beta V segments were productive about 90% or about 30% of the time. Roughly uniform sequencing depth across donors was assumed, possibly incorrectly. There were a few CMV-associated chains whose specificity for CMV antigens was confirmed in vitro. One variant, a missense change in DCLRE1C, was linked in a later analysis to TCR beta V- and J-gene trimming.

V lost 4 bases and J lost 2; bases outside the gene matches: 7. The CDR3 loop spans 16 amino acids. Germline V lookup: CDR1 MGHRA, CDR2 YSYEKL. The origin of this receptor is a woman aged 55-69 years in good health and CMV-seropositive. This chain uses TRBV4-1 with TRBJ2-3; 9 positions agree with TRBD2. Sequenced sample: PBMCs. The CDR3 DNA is TGCGCCAGCAGCCGAAACCGACTAGCGGCCACAGATACGCAGTATTTT. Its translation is CASSRNRLAATDTQYF.